The rows below give T cell receptor beta chains drawn from one sample of a study of T cell responses to AZD1222 COVID-19 vaccine. The data were produced by immunoSEQ multiplex PCR, yet TCRdb's version contains in-frame clones alone and is incomplete. The table shows some 130,000 clones, with 87% occurring only once. The sample consisted of peripheral blood, taken on day 0 of AZD1222 vaccination. Source of these receptors: an adult in good health. CDR3s include the opening cysteine and the closing phenylalanine or tryptophan. A D gene is named only where the DNA matches it firmly. Some rows have no size entry. The others give once, few or many, or a class for an expanded clone.

V	length	size	D	J	DNA	CDR3
TRBV6-4	16	-	TRBD1	TRBJ2-7	TGTGCCAGCAGTGACTCGACCGGGACAGGGTCTTCCGAGCAGTACTTC	CASSDSTGTGSSEQYF
TRBV6-6	16	-	TRBD1	TRBJ2-7	TGTGCCAGCAGTCCCCCCCGGGACAGGGCTACCTACGAGCAGTACTTC	CASSPPRDRATYEQYF
TRBV2	16	-	TRBD1	TRBJ1-6	TGTGCCAGCAGATCCCAACCGGGACAGGCCCTTGGAACCCTCCACTTT	CASRSQPGQALGTLHF
TRBV19	15	few	TRBD1	TRBJ1-5	TGTGCCAGTAGTGCAGGGACAGGACCCAATCAGCCCCAGCATTTT	CASSAGTGPNQPQHF
TRBV2	14	-	-	TRBJ1-1	TGTGCCAGCAGTGAAGGACAGGCTGGCACTGAAGCTTTCTTT	CASSEGQAGTEAFF
TRBV25-1	14	-	-	TRBJ1-2	TGTGCCAGCAGTGAATCCGGCAGAAACTATGGCTACACCTTC	CASSESGRNYGYTF
TRBV5-1	15	-	-	TRBJ2-3	TGCGCCAGCATCCCAGGACTGGACTCCACAGATACGCAGTATTTT	CASIPGLDSTDTQYF
TRBV7-9	16	-	-	TRBJ2-2	TGTGCCAGCAGCATAAGACAGAACGCGAACACCGGGGAGCTGTTTTTT	CASSIRQNANTGELFF
TRBV9	14	-	TRBD1	TRBJ1-1	TGTGCCAGCAGCTTTACAGGGGAGAACACTGAAGCTTTCTTT	CASSFTGENTEAFF
TRBV7-9	15	-	-	TRBJ2-7	TGTGCCAGCAGCTACGGGACAATCAAAACTTACGAGCAGTACTTC	CASSYGTIKTYEQYF
TRBV10-3	13	once	-	TRBJ2-5	TGTGCCATCAGTGAGGCCCAGACAGAGACCCAGTACTTC	CAISEAQTETQYF
TRBV5-4	10	-	-	TRBJ2-1	TGTGCCATCGGAGGCAATGAGCAGTTCTTC	CAIGGNEQFF
TRBV15	17	-	-	TRBJ2-5	TGTGCCACCAGCACCCCTCTCGGACGGAACCTTCGAGAGACCCAGTACTTC	CATSTPLGRNLRETQYF
TRBV2	14	-	-	TRBJ1-2	TGTGCCAGCAAGGGTAGAACCACTAACTATGGCTACACCTTC	CASKGRTTNYGYTF
TRBV9	15	-	TRBD2	TRBJ2-3	TGTGCCAGCAGCGTAGGGGCTAGCGGGGCAGATACGCAGTATTTT	CASSVGASGADTQYF
TRBV3-1/TRBV3-2	13	few	-	TRBJ1-2	TGTGCCAGCAGCGTGAGACTCGGCCGGGGCTACACCTTC	CASSVRLGRGYTF
TRBV5-1	14	-	-	TRBJ1-1	TGCGCCAGCAGCTTAACAGGGATGAACACTGAAGCTTTCTTT	CASSLTGMNTEAFF
TRBV7-9	14	-	-	TRBJ1-4	TGTGCCAGCAGCTTAGCAGTGGGAGGTGAAAAACTGTTTTTT	CASSLAVGGEKLFF
TRBV19	15	-	TRBD1	TRBJ2-6	TGTGCCAGTAGTCTAGGACAGGTAGGGGCCAACGTCCTGACTTTC	CASSLGQVGANVLTF
TRBV5-4	13	once	-	TRBJ1-2	TGTGCCAGCAGCTTGGAACAGGACTATGGCTACACCTTC	CASSLEQDYGYTF
TRBV7-6	12	-	-	TRBJ2-5	TGTGCCAGCAGCTTCGTTGGAGAGACCCAGTACTTC	CASSFVGETQYF
TRBV7-2	14	-	-	TRBJ1-1	TGTGCCAGCAGCCCAGGGACACGGAACACTGAAGCTTTCTTT	CASSPGTRNTEAFF
TRBV5-5	15	-	-	TRBJ2-7	TGTGCCAGCAGCCTAGCCGGGACCCTATCCTACGAGCAGTACTTC	CASSLAGTLSYEQYF
TRBV6-2/TRBV6-3	15	once	TRBD1	TRBJ2-5	TGTGCCAGCAGTTCTTACACAGGGGGGCAAGAGACCCAGTACTTC	CASSSYTGGQETQYF
TRBV6-2/TRBV6-3	13	-	-	TRBJ2-7	TGTGCCAGCAGTTACTCGATATACTACGAGCAGTACTTC	CASSYSIYYEQYF
TRBV12-3/TRBV12-4	13	-	-	TRBJ2-7	TGTGCCAGCAGGAGGGGACGGGGGTACGAGCAGTACTTC	CASRRGRGYEQYF
TRBV6-5	15	-	-	TRBJ1-1	TGTGCCAGCAGGAGGGGTGATGGGGGGGAGACTGAAGCTTTCTTT	CASRRGDGGETEAFF
TRBV28	15	-	TRBD2	TRBJ2-5	TGTGCCAGCTCAGCGGGGGGACCTCGTATGGAGACCCAGTACTTC	CASSAGGPRMETQYF
TRBV7-3	13	-	-	TRBJ2-3	TGTGCCAGCAGCGCAGTAGGGGCAGATACGCAGTATTTT	CASSAVGADTQYF
TRBV28	16	-	TRBD1	TRBJ1-6	TGTGCCAGCAGCCACGGACAGGGGGCTTACAATTCACCCCTCCACTTT	CASSHGQGAYNSPLHF
TRBV24-1	17	-	TRBD1	TRBJ2-2	TGTGCCACCAGTGGGGCCCCGGGACAGGGGGCTTACGGGGAGCTGTTTTTT	CATSGAPGQGAYGELFF
TRBV11-3	13	-	-	TRBJ2-2	TGTGCCAGCAGCTTAATGGAGACCGGGGAGCTGTTTTTT	CASSLMETGELFF
TRBV28	17	-	TRBD1	TRBJ1-1	TGTGCCAGCAGTCCCGGGGGACAGGGGGCCGGCACCACTGAAGCTTTCTTT	CASSPGGQGAGTTEAFF
TRBV30	15	few	-	TRBJ1-4	TGTGCCTGGAGCATCGCACAGGGAAATAGGGAAAAACTGTTTTTT	CAWSIAQGNREKLFF
TRBV14	15	-	TRBD2	TRBJ2-5	TGTGCCAGCAGCCTGGGACTAGCGGGGGGTGAGACCCAGTACTTC	CASSLGLAGGETQYF
TRBV2	15	-	-	TRBJ1-4	TGTGCCAGCAGTGATAAACGTGGGGGTAATGAAAAACTGTTTTTT	CASSDKRGGNEKLFF
TRBV6-5	13	few	TRBD1	TRBJ2-7	TGTGCCAGCAGTTTACAGGGGGCCTACGAGCAGTACTTC	CASSLQGAYEQYF
TRBV2	14	medium-sized	-	TRBJ1-5	TGTGCCACCAACCCAGACAGGAACAATCAGCCCCAGCATTTT	CATNPDRNNQPQHF
TRBV9	10	-	-	TRBJ1-4	TGTGCCAGCTGGAAGGGGGGCCAGTTTTTT	CASWKGGQFF
TRBV5-1	16	once	-	TRBJ1-4	TGCGCCAGCAGCTTGATCGGGACGGACCTTAATGAAAAACTGTTTTTT	CASSLIGTDLNEKLFF
TRBV2	14	-	-	TRBJ2-2	TGTGCCAGCAGTGAACGGCTTAACACCGGGGAGCTGTTTTTT	CASSERLNTGELFF
TRBV7-2	14	-	-	TRBJ1-2	TGTGCCAGCAGCTTAGAGAGGGGGAGCTATGGCTACACCTTC	CASSLERGSYGYTF
TRBV3-1/TRBV3-2	15	-	-	TRBJ1-1	TGTGCCAGCAGCAGAGAGGGGGGCATGAACACTGAAGCTTTCTTT	CASSREGGMNTEAFF
TRBV19	19	once	TRBD1	TRBJ1-5	TGTGCCAGTAGTATAGGCCTCTCGACAGGGTTATATAGCAATCAGCCCCAGCATTTT	CASSIGLSTGLYSNQPQHF